The text below deals with one T cell receptor (beta chain). What it binds is not known. A much larger clone sits a single nucleotide away, making a read error possible. The data were obtained in a study of tumor-infiltrating lymphocytes in primary liver carcinoma. About the research overall: Tumor staging was T1-T3 N0M0; sizes spanned roughly 4.2 to 11 cm across.

Study-wide results and caveats: Relative to blood, tumors carried a significantly larger fraction of the repertoire in their top 250 clones (p = 0.039).

Germline DNA was also extracted, and blood RNA was taken from unsorted whole blood. The CDR3 loop spans 17 amino acids. Germline V gene lookup returns CDR1 SGHRS and CDR2 YFSETQ. A constant-region primer primed TCR beta cDNA synthesis from 500 to 550 ng of total RNA. Libraries for TCR beta were built through three nested multiplex PCR rounds, which together made up a slightly modified ARM-PCR procedure. TRBV1-TRBV30 forward primers and a C-beta reverse primer were used in the first two PCR rounds, which each ran for 9 to 10 cycles. TCRdb re-called the multiplex PCR reads through MiXCR, storing one row per CDR3 protein. The sample records about 200,000 distinct CDR3 sequences, around three fifths being singletons.

The TCR sequence derives from a woman aged 55-69 years with primary liver carcinoma and hepatitis B virus infection. V usage is TRBV5-1 and J usage is TRBJ1-1; 7 nucleotides match TRBD1. Sequencing input: peripheral blood. The CDR3 reads CVSRLDRGPLMNTEAFF. The CDR3 bases are TGCGTCAGCAGACTCGATAGGGGGCCGCTCATGAACACTGAAGCTTTCTTT.